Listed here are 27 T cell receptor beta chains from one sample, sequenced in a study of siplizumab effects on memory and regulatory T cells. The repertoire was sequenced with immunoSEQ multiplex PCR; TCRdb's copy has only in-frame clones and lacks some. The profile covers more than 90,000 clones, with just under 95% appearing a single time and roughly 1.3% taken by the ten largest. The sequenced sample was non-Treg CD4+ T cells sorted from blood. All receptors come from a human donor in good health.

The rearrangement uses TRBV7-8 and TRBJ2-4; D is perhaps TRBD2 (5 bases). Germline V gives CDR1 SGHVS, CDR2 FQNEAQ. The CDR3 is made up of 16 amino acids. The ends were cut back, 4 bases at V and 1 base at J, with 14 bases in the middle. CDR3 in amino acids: CASSYQAVGAKNIQYF. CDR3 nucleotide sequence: TGTGCCAGCAGCTACCAAGCGGTGGGGGCCAAAAACATTCAGTACTTC.

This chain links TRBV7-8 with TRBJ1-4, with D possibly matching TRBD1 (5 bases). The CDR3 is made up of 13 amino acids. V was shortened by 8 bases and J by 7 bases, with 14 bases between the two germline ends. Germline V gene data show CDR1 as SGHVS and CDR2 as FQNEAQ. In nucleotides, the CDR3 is TGTGCCAGCGGCACCAGGGTGGGTGAAAAACTGTTTTTT. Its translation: CASGTRVGEKLFF.

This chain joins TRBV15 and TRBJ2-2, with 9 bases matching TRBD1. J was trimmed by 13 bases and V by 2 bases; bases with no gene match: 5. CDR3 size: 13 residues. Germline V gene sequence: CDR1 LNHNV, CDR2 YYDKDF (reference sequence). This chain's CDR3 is CATSRSGTGRLFF. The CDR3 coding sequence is TGTGCCACCAGCAGATCGGGGACAGGGAGGCTGTTTTTT.

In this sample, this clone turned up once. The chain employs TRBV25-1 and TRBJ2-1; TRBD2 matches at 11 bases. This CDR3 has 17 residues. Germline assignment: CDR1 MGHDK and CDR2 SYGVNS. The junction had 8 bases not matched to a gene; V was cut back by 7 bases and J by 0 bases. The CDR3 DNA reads TGTGCCAGCATGCGTCTAGCGGGAGGCCTCTCCTACAATGAGCAGTTCTTC. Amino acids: CASMRLAGGLSYNEQFF.

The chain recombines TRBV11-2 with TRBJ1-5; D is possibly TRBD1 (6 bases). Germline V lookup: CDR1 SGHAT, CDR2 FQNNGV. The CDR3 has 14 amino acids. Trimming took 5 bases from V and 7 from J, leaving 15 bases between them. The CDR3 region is CASSLGQGWQPQHF. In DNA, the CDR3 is TGTGCCAGCAGCCTGGGACAAGGCTGGCAGCCCCAGCATTTT.

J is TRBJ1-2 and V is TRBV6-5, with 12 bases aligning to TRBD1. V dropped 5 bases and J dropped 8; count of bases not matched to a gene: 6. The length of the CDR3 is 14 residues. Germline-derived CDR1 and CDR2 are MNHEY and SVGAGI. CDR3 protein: CASSIPGQGAGYTF. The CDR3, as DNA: TGTGCCAGCAGTATCCCGGGACAGGGGGCCGGCTACACCTTC.

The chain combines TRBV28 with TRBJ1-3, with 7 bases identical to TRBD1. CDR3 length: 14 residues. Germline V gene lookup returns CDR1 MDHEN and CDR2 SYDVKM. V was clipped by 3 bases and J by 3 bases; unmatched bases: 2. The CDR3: CASSLYRGGNTIYF. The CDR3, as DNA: TGTGCCAGCAGTTTGTACAGGGGTGGAAACACCATATATTTT.

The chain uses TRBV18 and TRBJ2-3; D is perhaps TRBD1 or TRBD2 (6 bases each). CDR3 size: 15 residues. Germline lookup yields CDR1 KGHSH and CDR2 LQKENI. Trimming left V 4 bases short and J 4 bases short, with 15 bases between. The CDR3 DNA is TGTGCCAGCTCACTTGGCAGGGGAGGACCAGATACGCAGTATTTT. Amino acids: CASSLGRGGPDTQYF.

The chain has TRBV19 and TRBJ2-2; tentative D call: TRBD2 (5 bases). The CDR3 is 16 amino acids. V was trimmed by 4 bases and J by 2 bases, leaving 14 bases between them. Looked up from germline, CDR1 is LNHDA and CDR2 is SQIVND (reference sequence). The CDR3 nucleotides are TGTGCCAGTAGTAGTCTCTCCAGCGGTAACACCGGGGAGCTGTTTTTT. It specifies CASSSLSSGNTGELFF.

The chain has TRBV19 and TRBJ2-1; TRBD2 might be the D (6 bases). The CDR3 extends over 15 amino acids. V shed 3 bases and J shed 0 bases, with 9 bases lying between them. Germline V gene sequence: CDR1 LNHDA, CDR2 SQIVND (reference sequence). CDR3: CASSMGRPSYNEQFF. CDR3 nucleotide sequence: TGTGCCAGTAGTATGGGGAGGCCCTCCTACAATGAGCAGTTCTTC.

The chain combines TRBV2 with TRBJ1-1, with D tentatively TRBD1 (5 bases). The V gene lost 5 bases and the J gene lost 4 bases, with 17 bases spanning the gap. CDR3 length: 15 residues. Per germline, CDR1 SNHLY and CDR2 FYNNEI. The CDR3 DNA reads TGTGCCAGCAGTAAGGGCAGGGTGGACGGCACTGAAGCTTTCTTT. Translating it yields CASSKGRVDGTEAFF.

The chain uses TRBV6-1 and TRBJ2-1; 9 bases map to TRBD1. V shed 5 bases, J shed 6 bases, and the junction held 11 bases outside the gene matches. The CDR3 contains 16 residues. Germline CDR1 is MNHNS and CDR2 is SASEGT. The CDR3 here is CASSQGWTGVPNEQFF. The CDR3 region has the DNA TGTGCCAGCAGTCAAGGTTGGACAGGGGTTCCCAATGAGCAGTTCTTC.

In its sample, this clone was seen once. The CDR3 DNA follows: TGCGCCAGCTCAAATACCCAGGGGGCCGGGGAGCTGTTTTTT. Translated: CASSNTQGAGELFF. The rearrangement uses TRBV5-1 and TRBJ2-2; 7 bases line up with TRBD1. Germline V CDR1 and CDR2: SGHRS, YFSETQ. The CDR3 covers 14 residues. Trimming at V came to 7 bases and at J to 6 bases, leaving 9 bases not matched to a gene.

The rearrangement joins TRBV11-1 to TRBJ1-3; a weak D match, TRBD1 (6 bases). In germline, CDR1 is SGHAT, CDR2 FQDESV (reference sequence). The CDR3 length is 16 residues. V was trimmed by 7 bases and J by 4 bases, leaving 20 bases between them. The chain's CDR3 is CASTSGGHRSGNTIYF. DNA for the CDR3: TGTGCCAGCACCTCGGGGGGACATCGGTCCGGAAACACCATATATTTT.

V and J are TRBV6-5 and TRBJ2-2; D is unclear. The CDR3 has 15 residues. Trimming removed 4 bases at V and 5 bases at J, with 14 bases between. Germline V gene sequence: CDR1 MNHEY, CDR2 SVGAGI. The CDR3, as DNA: TGTGCCAGCAGTTTATGGACGACCGGGACCGGGGAGCTGTTTTTT. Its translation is CASSLWTTGTGELFF.

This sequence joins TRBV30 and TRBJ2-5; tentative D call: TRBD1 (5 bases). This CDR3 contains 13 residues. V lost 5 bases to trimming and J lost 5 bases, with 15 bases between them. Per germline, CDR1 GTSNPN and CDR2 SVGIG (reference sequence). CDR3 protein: CAWENQGRETQYF. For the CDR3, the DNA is TGTGCCTGGGAAAATCAGGGTCGGGAGACCCAGTACTTC. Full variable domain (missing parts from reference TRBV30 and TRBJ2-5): SQTIHQWPATLVQPVGSPLSLECTVEGTSNPNLYWYRQAAGRGLQLLFYSVGIGQISSEVPQNLSASRPQDRQFILSSKKLLLSDSGFYLCAWENQGRETQYFGPGTRLLVL.

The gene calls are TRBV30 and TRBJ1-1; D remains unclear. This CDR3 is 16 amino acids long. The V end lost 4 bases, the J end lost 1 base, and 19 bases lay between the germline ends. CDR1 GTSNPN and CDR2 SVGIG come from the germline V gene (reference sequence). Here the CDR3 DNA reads TGTGCCTGGACTGAACTTTCGGGGTACAGGAACACTGAAGCTTTCTTT. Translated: CAWTELSGYRNTEAFF.

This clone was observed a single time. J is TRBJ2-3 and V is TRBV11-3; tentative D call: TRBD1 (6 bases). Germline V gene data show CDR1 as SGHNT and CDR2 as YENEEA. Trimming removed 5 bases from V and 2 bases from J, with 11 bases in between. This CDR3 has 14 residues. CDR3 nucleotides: TGTGCCAGCAGCACCGGGACAAACACAGATACGCAGTATTTT. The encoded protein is CASSTGTNTDTQYF.

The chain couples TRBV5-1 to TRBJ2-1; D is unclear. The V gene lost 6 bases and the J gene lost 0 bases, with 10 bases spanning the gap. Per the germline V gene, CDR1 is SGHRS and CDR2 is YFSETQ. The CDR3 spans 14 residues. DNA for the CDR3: TGCGCCAGCACCCCGGCCAGCTCCTACAATGAGCAGTTCTTC. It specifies CASTPASSYNEQFF.

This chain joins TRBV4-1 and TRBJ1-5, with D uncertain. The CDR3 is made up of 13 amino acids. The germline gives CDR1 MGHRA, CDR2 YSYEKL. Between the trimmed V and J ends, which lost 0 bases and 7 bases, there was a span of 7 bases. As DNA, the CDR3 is TGCGCCAGCAGCCAAGAGAGCAGGCAGCCCCAGCATTTT. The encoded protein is CASSQESRQPQHF.

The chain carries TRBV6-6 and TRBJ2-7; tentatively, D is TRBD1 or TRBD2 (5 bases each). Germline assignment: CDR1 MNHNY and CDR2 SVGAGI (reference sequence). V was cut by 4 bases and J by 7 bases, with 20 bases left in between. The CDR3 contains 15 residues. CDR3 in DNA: TGTGCCAGCAGTTCACAACCGGGACCCTCCGGAGAGCAGTACTTC. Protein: CASSSQPGPSGEQYF.

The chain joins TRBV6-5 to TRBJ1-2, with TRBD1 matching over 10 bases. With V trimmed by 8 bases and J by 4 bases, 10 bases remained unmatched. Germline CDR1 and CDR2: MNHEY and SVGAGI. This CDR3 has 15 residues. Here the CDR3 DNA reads TGTGCCAGCCGTTCGAGGGACAGGGGAACCTATGGCTACACCTTC. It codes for CASRSRDRGTYGYTF.

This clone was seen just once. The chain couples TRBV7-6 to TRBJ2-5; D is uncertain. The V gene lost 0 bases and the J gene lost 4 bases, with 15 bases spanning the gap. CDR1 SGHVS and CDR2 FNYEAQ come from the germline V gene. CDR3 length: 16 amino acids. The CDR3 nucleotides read TGTGCCAGCAGCTTAGCGGTAGGCCTGGCGGTAGAGACCCAGTACTTC. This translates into CASSLAVGLAVETQYF.

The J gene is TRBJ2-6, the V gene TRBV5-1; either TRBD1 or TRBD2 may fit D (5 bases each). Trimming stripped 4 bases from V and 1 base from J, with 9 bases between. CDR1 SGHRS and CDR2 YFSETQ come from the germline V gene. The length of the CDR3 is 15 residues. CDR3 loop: CASSEGQSGANVLTF. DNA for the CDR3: TGCGCCAGCAGCGAGGGGCAGTCTGGGGCCAACGTCCTGACTTTC.

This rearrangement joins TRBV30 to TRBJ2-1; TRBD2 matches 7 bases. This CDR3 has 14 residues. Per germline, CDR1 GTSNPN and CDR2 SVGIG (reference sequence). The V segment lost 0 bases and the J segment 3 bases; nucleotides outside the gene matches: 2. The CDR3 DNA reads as TGTGCCTGGAGTGTGGGACTAATCTACAATGAGCAGTTCTTC. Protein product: CAWSVGLIYNEQFF.

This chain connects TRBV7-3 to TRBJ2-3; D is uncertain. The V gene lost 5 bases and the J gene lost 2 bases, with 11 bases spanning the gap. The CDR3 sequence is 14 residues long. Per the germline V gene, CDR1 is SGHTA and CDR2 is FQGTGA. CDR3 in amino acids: CASSELVATDTQYF. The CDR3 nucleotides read TGTGCCAGCAGCGAACTCGTTGCCACAGATACGCAGTATTTT.

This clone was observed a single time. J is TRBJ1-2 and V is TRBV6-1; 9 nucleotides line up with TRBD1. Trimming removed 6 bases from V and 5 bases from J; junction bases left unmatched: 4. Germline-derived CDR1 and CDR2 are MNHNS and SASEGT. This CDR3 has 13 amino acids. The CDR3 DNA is TGTGCCAGCAGCCCCGACAGGGGGTATGGCTACACCTTC. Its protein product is CASSPDRGYGYTF.